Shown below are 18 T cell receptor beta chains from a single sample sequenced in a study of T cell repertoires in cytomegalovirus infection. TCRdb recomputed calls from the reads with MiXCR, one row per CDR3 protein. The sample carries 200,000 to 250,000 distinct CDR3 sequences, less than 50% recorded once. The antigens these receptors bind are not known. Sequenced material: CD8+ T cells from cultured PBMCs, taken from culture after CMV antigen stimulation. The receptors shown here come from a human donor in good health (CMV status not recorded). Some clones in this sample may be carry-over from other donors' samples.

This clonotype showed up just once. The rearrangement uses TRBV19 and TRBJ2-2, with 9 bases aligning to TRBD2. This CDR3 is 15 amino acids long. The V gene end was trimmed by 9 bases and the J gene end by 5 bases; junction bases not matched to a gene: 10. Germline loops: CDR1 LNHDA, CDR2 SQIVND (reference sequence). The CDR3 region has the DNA TGTGCCAGCCGCCCGAGCGGGGGGCTAACCGGGGAGCTGTTTTTT. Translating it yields CASRPSGGLTGELFF. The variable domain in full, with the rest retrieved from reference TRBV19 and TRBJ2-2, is DGGITQSPKYLFRKEGQNVTLSCEQNLNHDAMYWYRQDPGQGLRLIYYSQIVNDFQKGDIAEGYSVSREKKESFPLTVTSAQKNPTAFYLCASRPSGGLTGELFFGEGSRLTVL.

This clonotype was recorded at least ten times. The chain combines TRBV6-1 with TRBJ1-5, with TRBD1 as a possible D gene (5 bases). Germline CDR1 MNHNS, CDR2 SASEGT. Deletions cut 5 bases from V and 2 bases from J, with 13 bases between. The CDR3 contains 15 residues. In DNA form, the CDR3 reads TGTGCCAGCAGTCGGTACAGGAAGGGCAATCAGCCCCAGCATTTT. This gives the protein CASSRYRKGNQPQHF.

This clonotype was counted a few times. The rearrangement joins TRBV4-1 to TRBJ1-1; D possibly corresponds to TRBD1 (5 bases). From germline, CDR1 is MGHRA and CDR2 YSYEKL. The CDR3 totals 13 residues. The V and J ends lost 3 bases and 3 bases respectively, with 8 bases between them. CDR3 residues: CASSQSGYTEAFF. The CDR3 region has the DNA TGCGCCAGCAGCCAGTCAGGGTACACTGAAGCTTTCTTT.

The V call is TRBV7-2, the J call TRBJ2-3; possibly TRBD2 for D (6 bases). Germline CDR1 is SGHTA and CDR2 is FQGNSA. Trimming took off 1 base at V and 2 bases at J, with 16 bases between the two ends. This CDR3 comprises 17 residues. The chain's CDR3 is CASSLGVLAVNTDTQYF. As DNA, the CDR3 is TGTGCCAGCAGCTTAGGGGTCTTAGCGGTTAACACAGATACGCAGTATTTT.

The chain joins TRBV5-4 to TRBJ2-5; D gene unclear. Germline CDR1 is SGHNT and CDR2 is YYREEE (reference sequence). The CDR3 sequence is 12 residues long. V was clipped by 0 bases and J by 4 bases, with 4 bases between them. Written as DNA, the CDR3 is TGTGCCAGCAGCTTGGAAACAGAGACCCAGTACTTC. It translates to CASSLETETQYF. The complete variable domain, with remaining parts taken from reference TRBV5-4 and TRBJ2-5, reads ETGVTQSPTHLIKTRGQQVTLRCSSQSGHNTVSWYQQALGQGPQFIFQYYREEENGRGNFPPRFSGLQFPNYSSELNVNALELDDSALYLCASSLETETQYFGPGTRLLVL.

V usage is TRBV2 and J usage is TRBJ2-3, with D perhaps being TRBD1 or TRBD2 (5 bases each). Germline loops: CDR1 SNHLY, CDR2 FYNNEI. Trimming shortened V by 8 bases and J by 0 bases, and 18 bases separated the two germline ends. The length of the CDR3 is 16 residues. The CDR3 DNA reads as TGTGCCAGCCGGGACGACGGATACACTAGCACAGATACGCAGTATTTT. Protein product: CASRDDGYTSTDTQYF.

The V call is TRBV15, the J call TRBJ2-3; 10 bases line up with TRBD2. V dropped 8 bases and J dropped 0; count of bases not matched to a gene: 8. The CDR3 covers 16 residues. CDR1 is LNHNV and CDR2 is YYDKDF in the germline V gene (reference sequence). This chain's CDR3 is CATGALAGASTDTQYF. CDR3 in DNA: TGTGCCACCGGGGCTCTAGCGGGGGCCAGCACAGATACGCAGTATTTT. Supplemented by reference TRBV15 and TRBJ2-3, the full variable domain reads DAMVIQNPRYQVTQFGKPVTLSCSQTLNHNVMYWYQQKSSQAPKLLFHYYDKDFNNEADTPDNFQSRRPNTSFCFLDIRSPGLGDTAMYLCATGALAGASTDTQYFGPGTRLTVL.

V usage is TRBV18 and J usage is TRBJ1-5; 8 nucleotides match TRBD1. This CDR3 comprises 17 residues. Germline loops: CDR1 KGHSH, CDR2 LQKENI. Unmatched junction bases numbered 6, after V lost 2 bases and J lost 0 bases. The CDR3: CASSPGQGGYSNQPQHF. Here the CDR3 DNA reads TGTGCCAGCTCACCAGGACAGGGAGGGTATAGCAATCAGCCCCAGCATTTT.

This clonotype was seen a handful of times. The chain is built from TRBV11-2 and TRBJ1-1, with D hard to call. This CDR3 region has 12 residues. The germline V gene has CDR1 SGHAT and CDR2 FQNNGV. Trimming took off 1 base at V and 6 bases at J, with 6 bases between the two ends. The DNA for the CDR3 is TGTGCCAGCAGCTTAGGGTACGCTGAAGCTTTCTTT. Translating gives CASSLGYAEAFF.

CDR3 in amino acids: CASSSSDRLRPYEQYF. DNA of the CDR3: TGTGCCAGCAGCTCTTCGGACAGGCTAAGGCCCTACGAGCAGTACTTC. This chain links TRBV7-6 with TRBJ2-7; TRBD1 matches at 7 bases. Looked up from germline, CDR1 is SGHVS and CDR2 is FNYEAQ. Trimming took 4 bases from V and 2 from J; bases not matched to a gene: 11. CDR3 length: 16 amino acids.

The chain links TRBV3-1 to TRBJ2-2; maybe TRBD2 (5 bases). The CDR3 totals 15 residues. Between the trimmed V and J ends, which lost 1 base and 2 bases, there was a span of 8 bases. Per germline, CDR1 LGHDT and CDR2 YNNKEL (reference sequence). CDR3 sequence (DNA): TGTGCCAGCAGCCAAGTTGCTAGCAACACCGGGGAGCTGTTTTTT. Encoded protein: CASSQVASNTGELFF.

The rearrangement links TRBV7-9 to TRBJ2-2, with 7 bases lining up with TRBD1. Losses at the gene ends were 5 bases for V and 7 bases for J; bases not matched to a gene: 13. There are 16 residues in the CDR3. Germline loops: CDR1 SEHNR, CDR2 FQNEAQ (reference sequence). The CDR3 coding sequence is TGTGCCAGCAGCCCGGGGACAGAGATCGTCGGCGGGGAGCTGTTTTTT. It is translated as CASSPGTEIVGGELFF.

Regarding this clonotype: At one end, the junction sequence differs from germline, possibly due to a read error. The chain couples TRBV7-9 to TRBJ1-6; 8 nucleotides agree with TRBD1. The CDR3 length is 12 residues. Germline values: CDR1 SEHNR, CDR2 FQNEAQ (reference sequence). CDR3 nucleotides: TGTGCCAGCAGCTTTCCGGGACAGGCGATAGACTTT. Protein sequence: CASSFPGQAIDF.

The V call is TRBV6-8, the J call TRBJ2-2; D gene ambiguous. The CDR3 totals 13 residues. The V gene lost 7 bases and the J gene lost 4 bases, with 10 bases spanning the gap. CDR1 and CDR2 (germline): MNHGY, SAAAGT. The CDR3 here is CASNSWGTGELFF. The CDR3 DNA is TGTGCCAGCAACTCTTGGGGCACCGGGGAGCTGTTTTTT.

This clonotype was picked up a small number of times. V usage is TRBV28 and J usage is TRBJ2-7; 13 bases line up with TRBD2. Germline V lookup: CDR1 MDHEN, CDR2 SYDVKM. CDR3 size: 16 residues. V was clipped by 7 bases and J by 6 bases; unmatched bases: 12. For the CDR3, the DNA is TGTGCCAGCAACCCGGATGGACTAGCGGGAGTTGGCGAGCAGTACTTC. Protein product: CASNPDGLAGVGEQYF.

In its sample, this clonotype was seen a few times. Written as DNA, the CDR3 is TGTGCCAGCAGCTTAGCGCTGGGAACGGGTGAAAAACTGTTTTTT. It is translated as CASSLALGTGEKLFF. The genes are TRBV7-4 and TRBJ1-4, with D hard to call. CDR1 and CDR2 (germline): SGHVT, SQSDAQ. Deletions cut 0 bases from V and 7 bases from J, with 12 bases between. The CDR3 consists of 15 residues.

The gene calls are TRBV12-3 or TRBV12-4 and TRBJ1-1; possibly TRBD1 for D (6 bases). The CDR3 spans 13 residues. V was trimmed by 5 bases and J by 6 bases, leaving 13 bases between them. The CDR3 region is CASSRGGRAEAFF. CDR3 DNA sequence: TGTGCCAGCAGTCGAGGGGGTCGGGCTGAAGCTTTCTTT.

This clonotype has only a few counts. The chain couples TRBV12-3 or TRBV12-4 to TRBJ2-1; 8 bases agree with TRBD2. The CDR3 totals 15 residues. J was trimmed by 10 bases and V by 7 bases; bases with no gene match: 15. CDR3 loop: CASTSYRGGREEQFF. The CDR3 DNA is TGTGCCAGCACCTCCTACCGGGGGGGCCGGGAGGAGCAGTTCTTC.